Here is one T cell receptor beta chain with its context. This entry comes from a study of cytomegalovirus exposure and HLA in healthy donors. The CDR3 covers 16 residues. Germline V gene data show CDR1 as SGHDT and CDR2 as YYEEEE. The junction had 14 bases not matched to a gene; V was cut back by 6 bases and J by 4 bases. The protocol was immunoSEQ multiplex PCR, while the TCRdb copy is restricted to in-frame clones and leaves out a portion. The top ten hold roughly 1.3% of the sample, which has just over 80,000 clones, approximately 96% seen once. The clonotype was recovered from a woman between 18 and 29 years old in good health and CMV-seronegative. Sequences were obtained from PBMCs. This sequence joins TRBV5-6 and TRBJ2-3; 7 bases agree with TRBD1. DNA of the CDR3: TGTGCCAGCAACCCTTTGAGACAGGGAAACCCAGATACGCAGTATTTT. It codes for CASNPLRQGNPDTQYF.